This T cell receptor (beta chain) was sequenced in a study of cytomegalovirus exposure and HLA in healthy donors. In the PCR, 60 Vbeta and 13 Jbeta primers were used. Libraries were prepared by immunoSEQ multiplex PCR; TCRdb keeps only in-frame clonotypes and omits some of them. The sample contains around 230,000 clones, around 84% of which appear only once. Per the germline V gene, CDR1 is MGHRA and CDR2 is YSYEKL. The CDR3 has 17 residues. This TCR was recovered from a girl aged 2 to 9 in good health and CMV-seronegative. The rearrangement links TRBV4-1 to TRBJ2-5; the D is unclear. The J call may be mistaken, given a closer DNA end match to TRBJ2-7. The specimen was PBMCs. The CDR3 nucleotides read TGCGCCAGCAGCCAATGGGCCGGCACCCGCCTATCCTACGAGCAGTACTTC. It specifies CASSQWAGTRLSYEQYF.